What follows describes a single T cell receptor (beta chain). Its antigen remains unidentified. Every donor, a Caucasian adult, lived in Nashville, Tennessee. The germline V and J ends were trimmed by 1 base and 0 bases, with 9 bases remaining between them. The CDR3 consists of 16 residues. Looked up from germline, CDR1 is SEHNR and CDR2 is FQNEAQ (reference sequence). This entry belongs to a study of shared clonotypes between healthy human individuals. Repertoires were generated with immunoSEQ multiplex PCR, while TCRdb's copy carries only in-frame clones and drops some. The table records 2 million to 2.5 million clones, under 97% of them present only once. General study results and limits: Having only a few donors restricted how much genetic and exposure-history diversity was captured.

This chain links TRBV7-9 with TRBJ2-2; D perhaps matches TRBD2 (6 bases). This receptor was taken from a man aged 18 to 30 in good health. Source material: naive CD4+ T cells sorted from blood. Subset reported: CD45RA+ positively selected. The CDR3 DNA is TGTGCCAGCAGCTTAGGAGTAGCGGCGAACACCGGGGAGCTGTTTTTT. Translated: CASSLGVAANTGELFF.